This TCR beta chain was identified in a study of CD8 T cells in Susac syndrome (dated by TCRdb to about 2019). About the full investigation: The study used repertoire sequencing to test whether antigen drove CD8+ T cell activation and differentiation in Susac syndrome. The study compared CD8+ T cell repertoire clonality among 12 healthy donors, 14 Susac syndrome patients and approximately 16 multiple sclerosis patients.

Broad study findings and their caveats: The number of individuals in the TCR sequencing and HLA analysis was recognized as being relatively small.

In regard to this clonotype: Its antigen remains undetermined. The sample holds no much larger clone one base away, and base qualities are not on file.

RNA was extracted using the RNeasy kit, and roughly 0.5 to 1 microgram was reverse transcribed with random hexamers. The immunoSEQ multiplex PCR assay, covering 54 Vbeta and 13 Jbeta segments, was used to amplify TCR beta CDR3 regions. PCR amplification bias was corrected by using a synthetic template baseline for primer optimization and computational correction. The authors' pipeline ran thus. Reads were annotated to V, D and J genes according to IMGT and were analyzed with immunoSEQ Analyzer, with only productive sequences retained. Clonality was computed as one minus Shannon entropy normalized by log2 of the number of productive unique sequences. Public and private clones were assessed among the 100 most prevalent clones of each patient and control. A clone was defined as Susac-specific if it was absent from the healthy and MS cohorts, from 1052 published viral clones and from other ImmuneACCESS disease sequences. TCRdb itself trimmed the public reads at Q25 with fastp, ran MiXCR and retained productive beta chains. All rows with the same CDR3 protein become a single entry with the most common DNA and genes. Clone size and V and J calls follow TCRdb, not the original study. The table for this sample lists fewer than 80,000 distinct CDR3 sequences; approximately 96% of them were counted only once. 0.56% of the sample comes from the top ten.

High-throughput TCR beta sequencing profiled peripheral blood CD8+ and CD4+ T cells from healthy donors, Susac syndrome patients and multiple sclerosis patients. The multiple sclerosis controls were treatment-naive patients who had stable or active relapsing-remitting disease and met the revised McDonald criteria. Bulk CD8+ and CD4+ T cells were purified by magnetic negative isolation, while CD8+ TEMRA cells were enriched using FACS. Blood was drawn into EDTA tubes, processed within 24 hours, and PBMCs were isolated by density gradient centrifugation. PBMCs intended for TCR sequencing were frozen in liquid nitrogen and were later thawed in a 37 degrees C water bath. The sorted or isolated CD4+, CD8+ and CD8+ TEMRA cells had a purity of 90% or higher. Via the germline V gene, CDR1 is SQVTM and CDR2 ANQGSEA. The CDR3 contains 10 residues, cysteine and phenylalanine counted. Of all the DNA, just the CDR3 is kept, 30 bases in frame from base 1. The junction carries 5 bases between V and J, which are trimmed by 4 bases and 5 bases respectively.

The sequenced material came from CD8+ T cells from PBMCs. The chain is assembled from TRBV29-1 and TRBJ2-5, with no D gene named confidently. This clonotype was obtained from a human donor with multiple sclerosis. The CDR3 region: CSVAEETQYF. The nucleotide sequence is given as TGCAGCGTTGCCGAGGAGACCCAGTACTTC. The reference TRBV29-1 and TRBJ2-5 proteins fill in what lies around the CDR3, so the full variable domain reads SAVISQKPSRDICQRGTSLTIQCQVDSQVTMMFWYRQQPGQSLTLIATANQGSEATYESGFVIDKFPISRPNLTFSTLTVSNMSPEDSSIYLCSVAEETQYFGPGTRLLVL.